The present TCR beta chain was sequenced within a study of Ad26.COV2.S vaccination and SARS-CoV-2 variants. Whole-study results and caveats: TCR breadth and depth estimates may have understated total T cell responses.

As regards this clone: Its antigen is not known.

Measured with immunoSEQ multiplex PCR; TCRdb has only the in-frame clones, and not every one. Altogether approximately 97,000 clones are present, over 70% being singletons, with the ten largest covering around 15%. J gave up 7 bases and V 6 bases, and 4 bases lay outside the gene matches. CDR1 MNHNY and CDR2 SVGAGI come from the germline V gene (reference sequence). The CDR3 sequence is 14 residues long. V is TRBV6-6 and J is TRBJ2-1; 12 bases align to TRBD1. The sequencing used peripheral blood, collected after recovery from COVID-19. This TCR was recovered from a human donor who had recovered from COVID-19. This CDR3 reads CASRPGQGANEQFF. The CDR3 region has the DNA TGTGCCAGCAGGCCGGGACAGGGGGCGAATGAGCAGTTCTTC.